This entry lists 15 T cell receptor beta chains sequenced from one sample in a study of lymphopenia after photon versus proton radiotherapy. Only in-frame clones appear in the TCRdb table, and some are missing; sequencing was by immunoSEQ multiplex PCR. Of about 24,000 clones listed, 82% were seen once; the top ten hold 21%. Sequencing was performed on peripheral blood, taken from a patient treated with proton-based radiotherapy. The receptors stem from a woman between 70 and 85 years old with pancreatic cancer.

The rearrangement links TRBV9 to TRBJ2-7; D gene unclear. Per the germline V gene, CDR1 is SGDLS and CDR2 is YYNGEE. The CDR3 sequence is 13 residues long. Deletions cut 3 bases from V and 6 bases from J, with 13 bases between. The CDR3 DNA sequence: TGTGCCAGCAGCGCCCGCGGTCCGTCCGAGCAGTACTTC. Protein: CASSARGPSEQYF.

The rearrangement joins TRBV7-2 to TRBJ2-7, with TRBD2 as a possible D gene (5 bases). The germline CDR1 and CDR2 sequences are SGHTA and FQGNSA. CDR3 length: 13 residues. Trimming left V 5 bases short and J 5 bases short, with 13 bases between. The CDR3 sequence: CASSPPWRNEQYF. CDR3 DNA: TGTGCCAGCAGCCCCCCGTGGAGGAACGAGCAGTACTTC.

The chain links TRBV7-2 to TRBJ2-1, with D possibly matching TRBD1 (6 bases). The CDR3 contains 12 residues. Trimming pared 3 bases from V and 14 bases from J, leaving 14 bases between. The germline gives CDR1 SGHTA, CDR2 FQGNSA. The CDR3 DNA reads as TGTGCCAGCAGCTTTCAACAGGGTATTAAGTTCTTC. Its protein product is CASSFQQGIKFF. The full variable domain, in which reference TRBV7-2 and TRBJ2-1 provide the parts outside the CDR3, is GAGVSQSPSNKVTEKGKDVELRCDPISGHTALYWYRQSLGQGLEFLIYFQGNSAPDKSGLPSDRFSAERTGGSVSTLTIQRTQQEDSAVYLCASSFQQGIKFFGPGTRLTVL.

This clone appeared once. The rearrangement links TRBV30 to TRBJ2-7, with D perhaps matching TRBD2 (5 bases). CDR3 size: 16 residues. V was clipped by 0 bases and J by 2 bases, with 17 bases between them. Germline loops: CDR1 GTSNPN, CDR2 SVGIG (reference sequence). Here the CDR3 reads CAWSVGRLARTYEQYF. The CDR3 bases are TGTGCCTGGAGTGTCGGTCGGCTAGCTCGAACCTACGAGCAGTACTTC.

This clone has just a few counts. The chain is built from TRBV18 and TRBJ1-1; 7 nucleotides agree with TRBD1. The trim removed 6 bases at V and 5 bases at J, leaving 9 bases unmatched. Germline V gives CDR1 KGHSH, CDR2 LQKENI. The CDR3 runs 14 residues. CDR3 in amino acids: CASSPRTGGTEAFF. In nucleotides, the CDR3 is TGTGCCAGCTCGCCGCGGACAGGAGGAACTGAAGCTTTCTTT.

In this sample, this clone turned up a few times. The chain recombines TRBV28 with TRBJ1-1; D may be TRBD1 (6 bases). The CDR3 length is 15 residues. Germline loops: CDR1 MDHEN, CDR2 SYDVKM. The V gene lost 7 bases and the J gene lost 2 bases, with 17 bases spanning the gap. The CDR3 nucleotides read TGTGCCAGCATCCCCCGGGGGGCAGGAAACACTGAAGCTTTCTTT. Its protein product is CASIPRGAGNTEAFF.

The chain is built from TRBV5-1 and TRBJ2-7; D may be TRBD1 (6 bases). Between the trimmed V and J ends, which lost 2 bases and 0 bases, there was a span of 12 bases. The CDR3 has 15 amino acids. Germline V gene data show CDR1 as SGHRS and CDR2 as YFSETQ. Written as DNA, the CDR3 is TGCGCCAGCAGCTTAGCCGGGACACCCTCCTACGAGCAGTACTTC. It encodes CASSLAGTPSYEQYF.

The CDR3 DNA reads as TGTGCCATCAAAGGACTAGCGGAGAACACCGGGGAGCTGTTTTTT. Protein sequence: CAIKGLAENTGELFF. The chain is built from TRBV10-3 and TRBJ2-2; TRBD2 matches 10 bases. The J segment lost 1 base and the V segment lost 7 bases, leaving 3 bases of the junction unmatched. The length of the CDR3 is 15 residues. Looked up from germline, CDR1 is ENHRY and CDR2 is SYGVKD.

The CDR3 nucleotides are TGTGCCAGCTCATTACCCGGGATCTCCTACGAGCAGTACTTC. It translates to CASSLPGISYEQYF. V and J are TRBV18 and TRBJ2-7, with D maybe TRBD2 (5 bases). The CDR3 is 14 amino acids. The germline V and J ends were trimmed by 5 bases and 0 bases, with 11 bases remaining between them. Germline CDR1 reads KGHSH; CDR2 reads LQKENI. Full variable domain (rest looked up from reference TRBV18 and TRBJ2-7): NAGVMQNPRHLVRRRGQEARLRCSPMKGHSHVYWYRQLPEEGLKFMVYLQKENIIDESGMPKERFSAEFPKEGPSILRIQQVVRGDSAAYFCASSLPGISYEQYFGPGTRLTVT.

This chain uses TRBV10-1 with TRBJ1-5; 7 bases are a match to TRBD1. The length of the CDR3 is 15 residues. The germline gives CDR1 WNHNN, CDR2 SYGVQD (reference sequence). J gave up 9 bases and V 5 bases, and 13 bases lay outside the gene matches. The CDR3 DNA reads TGCGCCAGCAGTACCGGAGAGGGGGCGAGGGGGCCCCAGCATTTT. Residues: CASSTGEGARGPQHF.

CDR3 sequence: CAISELPGIMNTGELFF. In nucleotides, the CDR3 is TGTGCCATCAGTGAGTTGCCCGGGATCATGAACACCGGGGAGCTGTTTTTT. This chain connects TRBV10-3 to TRBJ2-2; tentatively, D is TRBD2 (5 bases). V gave up 1 base and J gave up 1 base, with 13 bases separating them. The CDR3 totals 17 residues. CDR1 and CDR2 from the germline V gene are ENHRY and SYGVKD.

The chain combines TRBV2 with TRBJ2-3; D not certain. The V gene's germline CDR1 is SNHLY and CDR2 FYNNEI. V lost 7 bases, J lost 6 bases, and 11 bases lay in between. This CDR3 spans 12 amino acids. This CDR3 reads CASTGLADTQYF. CDR3 in DNA: TGTGCCAGCACTGGGCTCGCGGATACGCAGTATTTT.

The rearrangement joins TRBV28 to TRBJ2-1; D could derive from TRBD1 or TRBD2 (5 bases each). Germline V gives CDR1 MDHEN, CDR2 SYDVKM. The CDR3 has 18 residues. The ends were cut back, 7 bases at V and 0 bases at J, with 22 bases in the middle. Here the CDR3 reads CASKTGTDSLGSYNEQFF. Written as DNA, the CDR3 is TGTGCCAGCAAAACCGGGACGGATTCCCTCGGCTCCTACAATGAGCAGTTCTTC.

This sequence joins TRBV28 and TRBJ1-2, with 7 bases lining up with TRBD1. V dropped 4 bases and J dropped 8; count of bases not matched to a gene: 19. The CDR3 spans 17 residues. Germline V gives CDR1 MDHEN, CDR2 SYDVKM. The CDR3 nucleotides are TGTGCCAGCAGTTGGGCCGGGACAGCCGGGGGCATTGAGGGCTACACCTTC. Protein sequence: CASSWAGTAGGIEGYTF.

This sequence joins TRBV6-5 and TRBJ1-1, with 9 bases fitting TRBD1. J was trimmed by 0 bases and V by 4 bases; bases with no gene match: 6. The CDR3 has 16 residues. In germline, CDR1 is MNHEY, CDR2 SVGAGI. The CDR3 region has the DNA TGTGCCAGCAGTTCCGGGACAGGGCGCATGAACACTGAAGCTTTCTTT. Its translation is CASSSGTGRMNTEAFF.